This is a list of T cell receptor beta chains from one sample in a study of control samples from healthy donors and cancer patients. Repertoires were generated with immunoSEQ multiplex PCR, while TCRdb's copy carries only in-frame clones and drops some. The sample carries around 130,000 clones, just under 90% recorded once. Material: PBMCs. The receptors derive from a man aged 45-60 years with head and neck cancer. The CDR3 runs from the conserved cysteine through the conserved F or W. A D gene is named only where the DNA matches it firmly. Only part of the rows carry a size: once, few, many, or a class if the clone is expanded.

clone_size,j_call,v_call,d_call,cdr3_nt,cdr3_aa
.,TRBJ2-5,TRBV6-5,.,TGTGCCACGGAAAGACACCTCCAAGAGACCCAGTACTTC,CATERHLQETQYF
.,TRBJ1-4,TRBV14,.,TGTGCCAGCAGCCATGGCCCCGGAAAACTGTTTTTT,CASSHGPGKLFF
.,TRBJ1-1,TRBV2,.,TGTGCCAGCATGGGAAACACTGAAGCTTTCTTT,CASMGNTEAFF
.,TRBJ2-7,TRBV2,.,TGTGCCAGCAGTGCAGGGGGGGAGCCCTACGAGCAGTACTTC,CASSAGGEPYEQYF
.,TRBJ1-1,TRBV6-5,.,TGTGCCAGCACTTGGTCCGCAGGGAACACTGAAGCTTTCTTT,CASTWSAGNTEAFF
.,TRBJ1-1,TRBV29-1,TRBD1,TGCAGCGTCGGACAGGGGCCCCGTATGAACACTGAAGCTTTCTTT,CSVGQGPRMNTEAFF
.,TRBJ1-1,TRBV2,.,TGTGCCAGCAGTGGGGGGGCCGGGTGGACTGAAGCTTTCTTT,CASSGGAGWTEAFF
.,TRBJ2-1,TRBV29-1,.,TGCAGCGTTGGGCCACCCCCCTACAATGAGCAGTTCTTC,CSVGPPPYNEQFF
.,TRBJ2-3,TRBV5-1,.,TGCGCCAGCAGCTTGGTGGGGCGGGACACAGATACGCAGTATTTT,CASSLVGRDTDTQYF
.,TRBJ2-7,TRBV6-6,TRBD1,TGTGCCACCCGGGACAGGGTCTACGAGCAGTACTTC,CATRDRVYEQYF
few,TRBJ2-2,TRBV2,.,TGTGCCAGCAGTGTACAGCTGGGAGGCACCGGGGAGCTGTTTTTT,CASSVQLGGTGELFF
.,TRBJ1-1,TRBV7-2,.,TGTGCCAGCAGCTTAGCGGCAGTCATGAACACTGAAGCTTTCTTT,CASSLAAVMNTEAFF
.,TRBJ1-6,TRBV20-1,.,TGCAGTGCTAGAGATCTGTGGATCCACTTT,CSARDLWIHF
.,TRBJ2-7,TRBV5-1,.,TGCGCCAGCAGCTTGGCCCCGGGTCAAGGACGCGAGCAGTACTTC,CASSLAPGQGREQYF
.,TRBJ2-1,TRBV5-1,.,TGCGCCAGCAGCGAGACGGGTAGCTCCTACAATGAGCAGTTCTTC,CASSETGSSYNEQFF
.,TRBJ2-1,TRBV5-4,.,TGTGCCAGCAGCTTGGCCCGGGGCTCTAGTGAGCAGTTCTTC,CASSLARGSSEQFF
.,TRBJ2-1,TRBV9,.,TGTGCCAGCGGAAAGACAGAGGTTGAGCAGTTCTTC,CASGKTEVEQFF
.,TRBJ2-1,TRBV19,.,TGTGCCAGTAGTATGCGACCATTTTACAATGAGCAGTTCTTC,CASSMRPFYNEQFF
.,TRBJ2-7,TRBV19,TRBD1,TGTGCCAGTAGCGCAGGGGGCATTCCACCCTACGAGCAGTACTTC,CASSAGGIPPYEQYF
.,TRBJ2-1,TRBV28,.,TGTGCCAGCAGTTTGCTCCGGGGCAGCTCCTACAATGAGCAGTTCTTC,CASSLLRGSSYNEQFF
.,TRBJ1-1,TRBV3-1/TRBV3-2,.,TGTGCCAGCAGCCAAGGGGGCGCGACGGGGGCTTTCTTT,CASSQGGATGAFF
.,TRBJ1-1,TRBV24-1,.,TGTGCCACCCGGCAGGCGCCCGGGGCTGAAGCTTTCTTT,CATRQAPGAEAFF
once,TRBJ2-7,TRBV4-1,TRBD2,TGCGCCAGCAGCCAAGATGGGGGAGGGGCTCCCGGTTCCGAGCAGTACTTC,CASSQDGGGAPGSEQYF
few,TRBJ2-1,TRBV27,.,TGTGCCAGCAGTTTATCGACAGCCAATGAGCAGTTCTTC,CASSLSTANEQFF
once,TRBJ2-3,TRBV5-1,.,TGCGCCAGCAGCGAAGGATTGAGGCGAACGCGGACAGATACGCAGTATTTT,CASSEGLRRTRTDTQYF
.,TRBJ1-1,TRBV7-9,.,TGTGCCAGCAGCCCCAGTACTGGCACTGAAGCTTTCTTT,CASSPSTGTEAFF
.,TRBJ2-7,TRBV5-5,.,TGTGCCAGCAGCTTGGGATCCGTGTACGAGCAGTACTTC,CASSLGSVYEQYF
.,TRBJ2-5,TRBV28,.,TGTGCCAGCAGTTTAAACCCCCGCCAGGGGTGGTTCCAAGAGACCCAGTACTTC,CASSLNPRQGWFQETQYF
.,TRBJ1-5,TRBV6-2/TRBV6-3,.,TGTGCCAGCAGTTACTCGATTCTCCGGGGGCATCAGCCCCAGCATTTT,CASSYSILRGHQPQHF
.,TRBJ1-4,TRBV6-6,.,TGTGCCAGCAGTCTCCCCGGGACAAATAATGAAAAACTGTTTTTT,CASSLPGTNNEKLFF
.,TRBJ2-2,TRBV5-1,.,TGCGCCAGCAGCGACCCTCACACCGGGGAGCTGTTTTTT,CASSDPHTGELFF
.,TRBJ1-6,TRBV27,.,TGTGCCACCGCGGACAGAGAGTATTCACCCCTCCACTTT,CATADREYSPLHF
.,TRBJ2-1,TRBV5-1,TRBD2,TGCGCCAGTGGATTGACTAGCGGGGCTTACAATGAGCAGTTCTTC,CASGLTSGAYNEQFF